This is a list of T cell receptor beta chains from one sample in a study of beta chain features in type 1 diabetes. Sequencing was performed with immunoSEQ multiplex PCR; in TCRdb, only in-frame clones are kept and a portion is missing. Here the sample spans around 250,000 clones, around 68% being singletons. What was sequenced was naive CD4+ T cells from blood. These receptors were collected from a man aged 25-45 years in good health. Each CDR3 is given with its conserved first and last residue. A D gene is named only where the DNA matches it firmly. A row's size may be missing; if present it is once, few, many or a size class.

.	TRBV28	TRBJ2-5	.	TGTGCCAGCAGTCGGCTCCGGGCGTCGGAGACCCAGTACTTC	CASSRLRASETQYF
.	TRBV30	TRBJ2-1	few	TGTGCCTGGAGCGGAAGGAATGAGCAGTTCTTC	CAWSGRNEQFF
.	TRBV12-5	TRBJ1-1	.	TGTGCTAGTGGTTGGGGAGGGGACACTGAAGCTTTCTTT	CASGWGGDTEAFF
.	TRBV30	TRBJ1-6	.	TGTGCCTGGAGTAGTGGCAGGGGTAATTCACCCCTCCACTTT	CAWSSGRGNSPLHF
TRBD2	TRBV15	TRBJ2-1	few	TGTGCCACCAGCAGAGATCTTAAGGGAGGGAACAATGAGCAGTTCTTC	CATSRDLKGGNNEQFF
.	TRBV29-1	TRBJ2-3	.	TGCAGCGTTGAGGCTAGAGGTGTAACCGATACGCAGTATTTT	CSVEARGVTDTQYF
.	TRBV28	TRBJ1-1	few	TGTGCCAGCACAATGAACACTGAAGCTTTCTTT	CASTMNTEAFF
TRBD2	TRBV27	TRBJ2-3	.	TGTGCCAGCAGTCTCGGACTAGATGCAGATACGCAGTATTTT	CASSLGLDADTQYF
.	TRBV29-1	TRBJ1-5	few	TGCAGCGTCGCGTGGACAGCAGATAGCAATCAGCCCCAGCATTTT	CSVAWTADSNQPQHF
.	TRBV6-5	TRBJ2-3	.	TGTGCCAGCAGTTACTCAGCGGGCCAAAGCACAGATACGCAGTATTTT	CASSYSAGQSTDTQYF
.	TRBV13	TRBJ2-1	.	TGTGCCAGCAGCTTAGCCTCCGGTGGACAGAGCTACAATGAGCAGTTCTTC	CASSLASGGQSYNEQFF
TRBD1	TRBV25-1	TRBJ2-4	.	TGTGCCAGCACAGACAGGGGTGGAAACATTCAGTACTTC	CASTDRGGNIQYF
.	TRBV7-9	TRBJ2-6	.	TGTGCCAGCAGCCTGATAAGAAATCCTGGGGCCAACGTCCTGACTTTC	CASSLIRNPGANVLTF
.	TRBV14	TRBJ2-5	few	TGTGCCAGCAGCCAAGATCGACAGCAAGAGACCCAGTACTTC	CASSQDRQQETQYF
.	TRBV30	TRBJ1-1	.	TGTGCCTGGGGGAGGCCTGTTCTCATGGGGACTGAAGCTTTCTTT	CAWGRPVLMGTEAFF
TRBD2	TRBV25-1	TRBJ2-3	.	TGTGCCAGCAGCCTAGCGGGGGCCGGAGATACGCAGTATTTT	CASSLAGAGDTQYF
.	TRBV7-2	TRBJ2-7	.	TGTGCCAGCAGCTTAGTTAGGGGCGAGCAGTACTTC	CASSLVRGEQYF
.	TRBV29-1	TRBJ2-4	once	TGCAGCGTTGCCCGAGGGACGGGGGGCTCAGCGAAAAACATTCAGTACTTC	CSVARGTGGSAKNIQYF
TRBD1	TRBV29-1	TRBJ2-7	.	TGCAGCGTGACCGGGACAGGGACCGGCGAGCAGTACTTC	CSVTGTGTGEQYF
.	TRBV21-1	TRBJ2-7	.	TGTGCCAGCAGCAGCCGGGACATATCCTACGAGCAGTACTTC	CASSSRDISYEQYF
.	TRBV14	TRBJ2-3	few	TGTGCCAGCAGCCAAGAAGACAGAAGCACAGATACGCAGTATTTT	CASSQEDRSTDTQYF
.	TRBV7-2	TRBJ2-1	.	TGTGCCAGCAGCTTATATCAGTTTGTACCTGAGCAGTTCTTC	CASSLYQFVPEQFF
TRBD2	TRBV29-1	TRBJ2-7	.	TGCAGCGTTGAGGCTGGACTAGCGGGAGTCAACGAGCAGTACTTC	CSVEAGLAGVNEQYF
.	TRBV5-4	TRBJ2-3	.	TGTGCCAGCAGCTTGGGGGGGACGGATACGCAGTATTTT	CASSLGGTDTQYF
.	TRBV5-1	TRBJ1-3	.	TGCGCCAGCAGCTTGGCGGGATCCTCTGGAAACACCATATATTTT	CASSLAGSSGNTIYF
TRBD1	TRBV30	TRBJ1-5	.	TGTGCCTGGAGTGGGACAGGTCATCAGCCCCAGCATTTT	CAWSGTGHQPQHF
.	TRBV14	TRBJ2-5	.	TGTGCCAGCAGCCTGGAGGGGGAGACCCAGTACTTC	CASSLEGETQYF
TRBD2	TRBV6-1	TRBJ2-3	few	TGTGCCAGCAGTGAATTCGGGAGGGCAGATACGCAGTATTTT	CASSEFGRADTQYF
.	TRBV5-1	TRBJ1-2	.	TGCGCCAGCAGCTTACAGGGATTGGATGGCTACACCTTC	CASSLQGLDGYTF
.	TRBV27	TRBJ1-3	.	TGTGCCAGCAGTTTCAGAGGGAGGGGAAACACCATATATTTT	CASSFRGRGNTIYF
.	TRBV14	TRBJ2-3	.	TGTGCCAGCAGTCACCTCACAGGGATGAGCACAGATACGCAGTATTTT	CASSHLTGMSTDTQYF
.	TRBV19	TRBJ2-3	.	TGTGCCAGTAGTGCTGTACTTCACCAGACTACCACAGATACGCAGTATTTT	CASSAVLHQTTTDTQYF
.	TRBV7-9	TRBJ1-1	few	TGTGCCAGCAGCTTAGATTTTAGCGACGCTGAAGCTTTCTTT	CASSLDFSDAEAFF
TRBD1	TRBV29-1	TRBJ1-2	.	TGCAGCGCAAATTCCGGGACAGGGGGCTCGGGCTACACCTTC	CSANSGTGGSGYTF
.	TRBV7-2	TRBJ2-1	.	TGTGCCAGCAGCTCGCGTACGGGCCGCTCCTACAATGAGCAGTTCTTC	CASSSRTGRSYNEQFF
TRBD2	TRBV9	TRBJ2-3	few	TGTGCCAGCAGCGTAGGAGTGGGAGGGAAGGGCACAGATACGCAGTATTTT	CASSVGVGGKGTDTQYF